The present T cell receptor beta chain was sequenced within a study of blood T cell repertoires in COVID-19. Overall study: T cells, B-cell-depleted T cells, or PBMCs provided the cDNA or gDNA that served as material.

As handled by the study authors: Nucleated cell counts were estimated from reference gene primer amplification. TCRdb's copy holds only in-frame clones and misses some; the assay was immunoSEQ multiplex PCR. The DNA was the basis for D and trimming; V, J and clone size are from that table. Of 110,000 or so clones listed, 80% to 90% were seen once; the top ten hold 2% to 3%. Germline loops: CDR1 MDHEN, CDR2 SYDVKM. The CDR3 has 13 residues. V lost 6 bases to trimming and J lost 0 bases, with 9 bases between them. Material: peripheral blood. The J gene is TRBJ2-7, the V gene TRBV28; D gene uncertain. The TCR sequence derives from a human donor in a cohort sampled during active COVID-19. This chain's CDR3 is CASSDTISYEQYF. CDR3 DNA sequence: TGTGCCAGCAGCGACACCATCTCCTACGAGCAGTACTTC. The whole variable domain, filled in from reference TRBV28 and TRBJ2-7, reads DVKVTQSSRYLVKRTGEKVFLECVQDMDHENMFWYRQDPGLGLRLIYFSYDVKMKEKGDIPEGYSVSREKKERFSLILESASTNQTSMYLCASSDTISYEQYFGPGTRLTVT.